The rows below give T cell receptor beta chains drawn from one sample of a study of T cells after yellow fever vaccination. Each CDR3 protein is one row after TCRdb ran MiXCR on the 5' RACE reads. Found here are nearly 550,000 distinct CDR3 sequences, under 25% of them singletons; the top ten hold over 11%. This material consisted of PBMCs, taken 15 days after the yellow fever booster vaccination. All receptors come from a man aged 25-40 years who received the YFV17D yellow fever vaccine. Each CDR3 is given without its conserved first and last residue. Size values are once, few and many counts, or a class for expanded clones, and some rows have none.

cdr3_aa: ASTSGGNQPQH; clone_size: .; v_call: TRBV7-8; j_call: TRBJ1-5
cdr3_aa: ASSLVGPPIYGYT; clone_size: .; v_call: TRBV10-2; j_call: TRBJ1-2
cdr3_aa: SGSSGIVEQF; clone_size: few; v_call: TRBV29-1; j_call: TRBJ2-1
cdr3_aa: ASSSLRGSGNNEQF; clone_size: few; v_call: TRBV5-1; j_call: TRBJ2-1
cdr3_aa: AISESMDRVYEQY; clone_size: .; v_call: TRBV10-3; j_call: TRBJ2-7
cdr3_aa: ASSFFGAMDSYEQY; clone_size: few; v_call: TRBV5-1; j_call: TRBJ2-7
cdr3_aa: ASSYLVGQGSQY; clone_size: few; v_call: TRBV6-5; j_call: TRBJ2-3
cdr3_aa: ASRNRATYEQY; clone_size: .; v_call: TRBV2; j_call: TRBJ2-7
cdr3_aa: ASSRGQTGAYEQY; clone_size: .; v_call: TRBV5-4; j_call: TRBJ2-7
cdr3_aa: ASRGLNRDDETQY; clone_size: .; v_call: TRBV25-1; j_call: TRBJ2-5
cdr3_aa: SVENHGETQY; clone_size: .; v_call: TRBV29-1; j_call: TRBJ2-5
cdr3_aa: ASSYSRSLRSYNEQF; clone_size: few; v_call: TRBV27; j_call: TRBJ2-1
cdr3_aa: ASSQGPGRDTGELF; clone_size: few; v_call: TRBV4-2; j_call: TRBJ2-2
cdr3_aa: SGTSMGGETQY; clone_size: .; v_call: TRBV20-1; j_call: TRBJ2-5
cdr3_aa: ASSSVLSSGGSYNEQF; clone_size: .; v_call: TRBV11-2; j_call: TRBJ2-1
cdr3_aa: ASSEYYAAGGQYNEQF; clone_size: few; v_call: TRBV25-1; j_call: TRBJ2-1
cdr3_aa: ASSPIQGATEAF; clone_size: few; v_call: TRBV18; j_call: TRBJ1-1
cdr3_aa: ASSPGQEVWGTQY; clone_size: .; v_call: TRBV5-1; j_call: TRBJ2-5
cdr3_aa: SATGLSPGEQY; clone_size: few; v_call: TRBV20-1; j_call: TRBJ2-7
cdr3_aa: SARITSEQY; clone_size: .; v_call: TRBV20-1; j_call: TRBJ2-7
cdr3_aa: ASSQEIPRERGDTQY; clone_size: few; v_call: TRBV4-3; j_call: TRBJ2-3
cdr3_aa: ASSLQYNEQF; clone_size: many; v_call: TRBV12-3/TRBV12-4; j_call: TRBJ2-1
cdr3_aa: ASSLVEARGELF; clone_size: .; v_call: TRBV7-2; j_call: TRBJ2-2
cdr3_aa: ASTTSGSSDTQY; clone_size: .; v_call: TRBV19; j_call: TRBJ2-3
cdr3_aa: ASSLSTGRRNEQY; clone_size: many; v_call: TRBV12-3/TRBV12-4; j_call: TRBJ2-7
cdr3_aa: ASSLEGSPHGFYEQY; clone_size: few; v_call: TRBV5-1; j_call: TRBJ2-7
cdr3_aa: AWRAPGASGNEQF; clone_size: .; v_call: TRBV30; j_call: TRBJ2-1
cdr3_aa: ASSQGDRASYEQY; clone_size: few; v_call: TRBV4-2; j_call: TRBJ2-7
cdr3_aa: ASSSRALNTEAF; clone_size: .; v_call: TRBV5-6; j_call: TRBJ1-1
cdr3_aa: ASRRSSGIIYEQY; clone_size: few; v_call: TRBV5-5; j_call: TRBJ2-7
cdr3_aa: ASSLQAGYNEQF; clone_size: .; v_call: TRBV5-4; j_call: TRBJ2-1
cdr3_aa: AISETSLGSYNEQF; clone_size: few; v_call: TRBV10-3; j_call: TRBJ2-1
cdr3_aa: ASSLAGPGNEAF; clone_size: few; v_call: TRBV7-9; j_call: TRBJ1-1
cdr3_aa: ASSLVWDPSYEQY; clone_size: .; v_call: TRBV7-8; j_call: TRBJ2-7
cdr3_aa: ASRRTRGTDTQY; clone_size: few; v_call: TRBV12-3/TRBV12-4; j_call: TRBJ2-3
cdr3_aa: ASSLREGRGGGEQF; clone_size: .; v_call: TRBV7-3; j_call: TRBJ2-1
cdr3_aa: AISDGVSYNEQF; clone_size: few; v_call: TRBV10-3; j_call: TRBJ2-1
cdr3_aa: ASSLPTVTGELF; clone_size: .; v_call: TRBV12-3/TRBV12-4; j_call: TRBJ2-2
cdr3_aa: ASTALAGINEQF; clone_size: .; v_call: TRBV28; j_call: TRBJ2-1
cdr3_aa: ASGGDRGQF; clone_size: few; v_call: TRBV2; j_call: TRBJ2-1
cdr3_aa: ASSFSGGRVNEQF; clone_size: few; v_call: TRBV12-3/TRBV12-4; j_call: TRBJ2-1
cdr3_aa: ASSLVIGGTGELF; clone_size: few; v_call: TRBV7-2; j_call: TRBJ2-2
cdr3_aa: ASSYGVFRGGGRGTEAF; clone_size: .; v_call: TRBV6-2/TRBV6-3; j_call: TRBJ1-1
cdr3_aa: ASRSRDRAPHNVTQY; clone_size: .; v_call: TRBV11-2; j_call: TRBJ2-3
cdr3_aa: ASSWGLTSDQPQH; clone_size: few; v_call: TRBV5-1; j_call: TRBJ1-5
cdr3_aa: ASSQVSRADTIY; clone_size: .; v_call: TRBV4-3; j_call: TRBJ1-3